One and the same sample provided the 20 T cell receptor beta chains below, sequenced in a study of blood T cell repertoires in COVID-19. The data were produced by immunoSEQ multiplex PCR, yet TCRdb's version contains in-frame clones alone and is incomplete. This repertoire shows about 140,000 clones, about 77% found once; its top ten account for 9% to 10%. The source material was peripheral blood. These TCRs come from a woman aged 50 to 65 with active or convalescent COVID-19.

The V gene is TRBV10-3, the J gene TRBJ2-1; TRBD1 matches at 8 bases. From germline, CDR1 is ENHRY and CDR2 SYGVKD. CDR3 length equals 14 residues. V was pared by 10 bases and J by 7 bases, with 12 bases of the junction left unmatched. The CDR3 reads CATRDRTVLNEQFF. The CDR3 bases are TGTGCCACCAGGGACAGGACCGTATTGAATGAGCAGTTCTTC.

The chain links TRBV14 to TRBJ1-2; perhaps TRBD1 as D (6 bases). Germline values: CDR1 SGHDN, CDR2 FVKESK. The V gene lost 0 bases and the J gene lost 7 bases, with 9 bases spanning the gap. The CDR3 loop spans 13 amino acids. The CDR3 loop reads CASSQDRTVGYTF. In nucleotides, the CDR3 is TGTGCCAGCAGCCAAGATAGGACAGTTGGCTACACCTTC.

The chain is built from TRBV6-2 or TRBV6-3 and TRBJ2-7, with 10 positions matching TRBD2. J gave up 1 base and V 6 bases, and 6 bases lay outside the gene matches. Per germline, CDR1 MNHEY and CDR2 SVGEGT. The CDR3 has 15 residues. The CDR3: CASSPRAGGSYEQYF. DNA for the CDR3: TGTGCCAGCAGCCCCCGAGCGGGAGGGTCCTACGAGCAGTACTTC.

This clone was counted between two and nine times. The V and J genes are TRBV6-6 and TRBJ1-2; 7 nucleotides match TRBD1. V trimming: 7 bases; J trimming: 4 bases; junction bases outside the gene matches: 12. Germline V gene data show CDR1 as MNHNY and CDR2 as SVGAGI (reference sequence). This CDR3 region has 15 residues. The CDR3 here is CASTYGGGAGYGYTF. CDR3 DNA: TGTGCCAGCACCTACGGAGGGGGCGCGGGCTATGGCTACACCTTC.

In DNA form, the CDR3 reads TGCGCCAGCAGCTCCCGACAGGGGGAGATGATGAACTATGGCTACACCTTC. It codes for CASSSRQGEMMNYGYTF. This chain joins TRBV5-1 and TRBJ1-2; the match to TRBD1 covers 9 bases. The CDR3 has 17 residues. V lost 3 bases and J lost 2; bases outside the gene matches: 11. CDR1 and CDR2 from the germline V gene are SGHRS and YFSETQ.

The CDR3 region is CAWSVLPSGRNYGYTF. CDR3 DNA: TGTGCCTGGAGTGTACTTCCCTCGGGGAGGAACTATGGCTACACCTTC. The chain employs TRBV30 and TRBJ1-2; D remains unclear. Per the germline V gene, CDR1 is GTSNPN and CDR2 is SVGIG (reference sequence). V lost 0 bases and J lost 2, with 16 bases in between. The CDR3 extends over 16 amino acids.

The chain couples TRBV6-2 or TRBV6-3 to TRBJ1-2, with TRBD1 identical over 8 bases. CDR1 and CDR2 from the germline V gene are MNHEY and SVGEGT. V was clipped by 3 bases and J by 8 bases; unmatched bases: 2. CDR3 length: 12 amino acids. As DNA, the CDR3 is TGTGCCAGCAGTTATGGGACAGGCGGCTACACCTTC. Translated, it gives CASSYGTGGYTF.

This clone has a count of ten or more. V is TRBV7-3 and J is TRBJ2-3; maybe TRBD2 (6 bases). The CDR3 loop spans 16 amino acids. Germline values: CDR1 SGHTA, CDR2 FQGTGA. Trimming removed 5 bases at V and 0 bases at J, with 15 bases between. The CDR3 spells CASSPAGTRSTDTQYF. CDR3 in DNA: TGTGCCAGCAGCCCAGCCGGGACTCGAAGCACAGATACGCAGTATTTT. Filled out from reference TRBV7-3 and TRBJ2-3, the complete variable domain reads GAGVSQTPSNKVTEKGKYVELRCDPISGHTALYWYRQSLGQGPEFLIYFQGTGAADDSGLPNDRFFAVRPEGSVSTLKIQRTERGDSAVYLCASSPAGTRSTDTQYFGPGTRLTVL.

The chain couples TRBV25-1 to TRBJ2-6; 9 nucleotides agree with TRBD1. Trimming at V came to 11 bases and at J to 0 bases, leaving 11 bases not matched to a gene. Germline V gives CDR1 MGHDK, CDR2 SYGVNS. This CDR3 region has 17 residues. The CDR3 DNA is TGTGCCCTTCCGGGACAGGGCCGCCTCTCTGGGGCCAACGTCCTGACTTTC. It specifies CALPGQGRLSGANVLTF.

This chain connects TRBV11-2 to TRBJ2-7; 10 positions agree with TRBD1. Germline V gene lookup returns CDR1 SGHAT and CDR2 FQNNGV. CDR3 length: 16 residues. V lost 5 bases and J lost 5; bases outside the gene matches: 12. The CDR3 sequence: CASSRGTGDPRNEQYF. DNA for the CDR3: TGTGCCAGCAGCCGAGGGACAGGGGACCCGAGGAACGAGCAGTACTTC.

The gene calls are TRBV25-1 and TRBJ1-3; no clear D. CDR3 size: 14 residues. Trimming pared 7 bases from V and 4 bases from J, leaving 14 bases between. CDR1 is MGHDK and CDR2 is SYGVNS in the germline V gene. The DNA of the CDR3 is TGTGCCAGCACTCGAGGCGGTTCAGGAAACACCATATATTTT. It encodes CASTRGGSGNTIYF.

This clone was found a few times. The chain links TRBV10-3 to TRBJ2-6, with D possibly being TRBD1 (5 bases). Germline assignment: CDR1 ENHRY and CDR2 SYGVKD. V was clipped by 3 bases and J by 4 bases, with 22 bases between them. This CDR3 is built from 19 residues. The CDR3 DNA sequence: TGTGCCATCAGTGAAAAGGGGATCGACATTAGCTTAGGGGCCAACGTCCTGACTTTC. Its protein is CAISEKGIDISLGANVLTF.

The genes are TRBV6-1 and TRBJ2-1, with 12 bases lining up with TRBD2. Trimming cost V 4 bases and J 3 bases; bases outside gene matches: 4. CDR3 length: 16 residues. Germline CDR1 reads MNHNS; CDR2 reads SASEGT. CDR3 residues: CASSASGRAIYNEQFF. CDR3 bases: TGTGCCAGCAGTGCTAGCGGGAGGGCAATCTACAATGAGCAGTTCTTC.

The chain is built from TRBV6-2 or TRBV6-3 and TRBJ1-3; no firm D call. This CDR3 contains 11 residues. Germline CDR1 MNHEY, CDR2 SVGEGT. Trimming pared 6 bases from V and 3 bases from J, leaving 3 bases between. The chain's CDR3 is CASSYGNTIYF. As DNA, the CDR3 is TGTGCCAGCAGCTATGGAAACACCATATATTTT.

The chain is built from TRBV25-1 and TRBJ2-7; maybe TRBD2 (6 bases). CDR3 length: 15 amino acids. Germline CDR1 is MGHDK and CDR2 is SYGVNS. Trimming removed 5 bases from V and 3 bases from J, with 17 bases in between. The CDR3 DNA is TGTGCCAGCAGTACCCTGGAGGGGTTGAACTACGAGCAGTACTTC. Protein: CASSTLEGLNYEQYF.

In this sample, this clone turned up once. The chain is built from TRBV11-3 and TRBJ2-3, with 10 bases identical to TRBD2. Trimming took 3 bases from V and 2 from J; bases not matched to a gene: 5. From germline, CDR1 is SGHNT and CDR2 YENEEA. This CDR3 has 16 residues. In DNA form, the CDR3 reads TGTGCCAGCAGCTTGGGGACTAGCGATGTCACAGATACGCAGTATTTT. This sequence encodes CASSLGTSDVTDTQYF.

The chain links TRBV13 to TRBJ2-3; 8 bases match TRBD2. The CDR3 covers 15 residues. CDR1 is PRHDT and CDR2 is FYEKMQ in the germline V gene (reference sequence). The junction had 1 base not matched to a gene; V was cut back by 2 bases and J by 0 bases. The CDR3 spells CASSLLAGSTDTQYF. CDR3 in DNA: TGTGCCAGCAGCTTACTAGCGGGTAGCACAGATACGCAGTATTTT.

This chain links TRBV5-8 with TRBJ2-4; maybe TRBD2 (5 bases). V dropped 3 bases and J dropped 7 bases, with 11 bases sitting between them. The CDR3 has 13 amino acids. Germline V gene lookup returns CDR1 SGHTS and CDR2 YDEGEE. CDR3 loop: CASSWRPGNIQYF. The CDR3 nucleotides are TGTGCCAGCAGCTGGAGGCCGGGGAACATTCAGTACTTC.

This clone was counted a single time. The chain combines TRBV4-3 with TRBJ2-5, with 10 positions matching TRBD1. The V and J ends lost 3 bases and 5 bases, in that order; junction bases with no gene match: 9. Germline values: CDR1 LGHNA, CDR2 YSLEER. The CDR3 is 16 residues long. Here the CDR3 DNA reads TGCGCCAGCAGCCAGGGACAGGGGCTTTTTCAGGAGACCCAGTACTTC. Amino acids: CASSQGQGLFQETQYF.

The chain combines TRBV9 with TRBJ2-2; TRBD2 is a possible D gene (6 bases). The CDR3 sequence is 16 residues long. Trimming shortened V by 0 bases and J by 0 bases, and 9 bases separated the two germline ends. Germline V gene sequence: CDR1 SGDLS, CDR2 YYNGEE. CDR3: CASSVDVAANTGELFF. The DNA of the CDR3 is TGTGCCAGCAGCGTAGATGTAGCGGCGAACACCGGGGAGCTGTTTTTT.